The clone carrying this T cell receptor beta chain was seen more than once but under ten times. The data derive from a study of beta chain features in type 1 diabetes. cDNA synthesis used the whole RNA isolate, giving expressed TCRB sequences. Using immunoSEQ multiplex PCR, the repertoire was profiled, and TCRdb retains in-frame clones only, with some absent. The sample has about 250,000 clones; over 12% are singletons. This CDR3 is 15 amino acids long. V lost 4 bases and J 2 bases, leaving 15 bases between the germline ends. The germline gives CDR1 SGHNT, CDR2 YYREEE (reference sequence). The sequenced sample was naive CD4+ T cells from blood. The clonotype originates from a woman in her forties in good health. This chain joins TRBV5-4 and TRBJ1-1, with D unclear. The CDR3 loop reads CASSPRRVPNTEAFF. Written as DNA, the CDR3 is TGTGCCAGCAGCCCGCGGAGGGTGCCTAACACTGAAGCTTTCTTT.